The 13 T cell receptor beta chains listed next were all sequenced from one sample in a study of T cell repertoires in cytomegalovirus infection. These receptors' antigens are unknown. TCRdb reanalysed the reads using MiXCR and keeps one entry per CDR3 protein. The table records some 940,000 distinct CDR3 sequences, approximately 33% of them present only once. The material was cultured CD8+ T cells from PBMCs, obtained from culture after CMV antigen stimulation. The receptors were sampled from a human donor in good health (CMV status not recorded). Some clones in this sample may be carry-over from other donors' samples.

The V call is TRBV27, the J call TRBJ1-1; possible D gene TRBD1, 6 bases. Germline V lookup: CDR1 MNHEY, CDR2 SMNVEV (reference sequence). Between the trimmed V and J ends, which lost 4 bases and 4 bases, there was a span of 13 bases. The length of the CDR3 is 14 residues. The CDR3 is CASSSGGLATEAFF. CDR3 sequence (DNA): TGTGCCAGCAGTTCCGGGGGCCTGGCCACTGAAGCTTTCTTT.

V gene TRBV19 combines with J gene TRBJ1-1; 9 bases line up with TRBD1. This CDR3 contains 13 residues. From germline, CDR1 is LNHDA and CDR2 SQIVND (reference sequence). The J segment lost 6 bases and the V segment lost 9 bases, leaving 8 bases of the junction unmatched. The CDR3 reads CASRTGGAAEAFF. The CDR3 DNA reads TGTGCCAGCCGTACAGGGGGCGCGGCTGAAGCTTTCTTT. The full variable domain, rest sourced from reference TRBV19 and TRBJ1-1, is DGGITQSPKYLFRKEGQNVTLSCEQNLNHDAMYWYRQDPGQGLRLIYYSQIVNDFQKGDIAEGYSVSREKKESFPLTVTSAQKNPTAFYLCASRTGGAAEAFFGQGTRLTVV.

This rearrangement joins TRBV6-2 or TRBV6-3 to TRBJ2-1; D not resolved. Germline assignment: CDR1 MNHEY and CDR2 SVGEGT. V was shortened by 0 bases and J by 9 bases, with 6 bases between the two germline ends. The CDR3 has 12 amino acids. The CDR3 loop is CASSYSTTEQFF. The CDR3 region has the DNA TGTGCCAGCAGTTACTCGACGACTGAGCAGTTCTTC.

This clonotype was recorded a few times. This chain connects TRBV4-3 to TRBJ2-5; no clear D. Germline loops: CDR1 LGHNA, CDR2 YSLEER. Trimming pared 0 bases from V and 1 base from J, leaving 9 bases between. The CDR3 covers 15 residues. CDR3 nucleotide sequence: TGCGCCAGCAGCCAAGATTTGGGTTTCCAAGAGACCCAGTACTTC. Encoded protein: CASSQDLGFQETQYF.

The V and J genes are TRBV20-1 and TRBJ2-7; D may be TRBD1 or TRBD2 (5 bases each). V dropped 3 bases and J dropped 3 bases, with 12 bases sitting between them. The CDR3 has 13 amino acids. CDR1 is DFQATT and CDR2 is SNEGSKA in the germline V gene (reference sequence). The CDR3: CSASLGDFYEQYF. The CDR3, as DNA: TGCAGTGCTAGTTTGGGGGATTTCTACGAGCAGTACTTC.

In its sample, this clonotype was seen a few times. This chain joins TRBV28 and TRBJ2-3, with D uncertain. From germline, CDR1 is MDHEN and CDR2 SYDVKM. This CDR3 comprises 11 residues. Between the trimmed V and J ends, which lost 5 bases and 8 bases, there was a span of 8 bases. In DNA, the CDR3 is TGTGCCAGCAGTCGTACGGGTACGCAGTATTTT. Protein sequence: CASSRTGTQYF.

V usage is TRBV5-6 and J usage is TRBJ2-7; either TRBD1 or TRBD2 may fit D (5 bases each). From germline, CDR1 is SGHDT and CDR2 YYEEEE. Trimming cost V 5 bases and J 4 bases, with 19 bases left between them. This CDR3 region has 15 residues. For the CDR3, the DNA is TGTGCCAGCAGTGGGGGAGAGGGCAAAAGGTACGAGCAGTACTTC. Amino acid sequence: CASSGGEGKRYEQYF. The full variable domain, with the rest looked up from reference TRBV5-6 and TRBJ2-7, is DAGVTQSPTHLIKTRGQQVTLRCSPKSGHDTVSWYQQALGQGPQFIFQYYEEEERQRGNFPDRFSGHQFPNYSSELNVNALLLGDSALYLCASSGGEGKRYEQYFGPGTRLTVT.

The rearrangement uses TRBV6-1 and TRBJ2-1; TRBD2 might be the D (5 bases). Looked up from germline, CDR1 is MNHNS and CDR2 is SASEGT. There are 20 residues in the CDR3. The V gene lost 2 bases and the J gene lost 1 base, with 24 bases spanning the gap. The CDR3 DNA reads TGTGCCAGCAGTGAACCGGAGGAGCACCAATACAAGGCATCCTACAATGAGCAGTTCTTC. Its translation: CASSEPEEHQYKASYNEQFF.

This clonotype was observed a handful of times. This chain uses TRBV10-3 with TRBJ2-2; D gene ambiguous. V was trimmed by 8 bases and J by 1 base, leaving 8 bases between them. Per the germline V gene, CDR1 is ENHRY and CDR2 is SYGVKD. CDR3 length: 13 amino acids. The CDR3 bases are TGTGCCATCTTAGGGCAGAACACCGGGGAGCTGTTTTTT. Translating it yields CAILGQNTGELFF.

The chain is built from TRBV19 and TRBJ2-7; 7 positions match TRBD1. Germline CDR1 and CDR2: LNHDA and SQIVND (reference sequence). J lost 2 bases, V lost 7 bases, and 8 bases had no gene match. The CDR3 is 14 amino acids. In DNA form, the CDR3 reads TGTGCCAGTACCCCGGGGACAGCCCCCTACGAGCAGTACTTC. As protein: CASTPGTAPYEQYF.

CDR3 DNA: TGCAGTGCCACAACACTGGACGCCTACGAGCAGTACTTC. Translating gives CSATTLDAYEQYF. This rearrangement joins TRBV20-1 to TRBJ2-7; D is unclear. CDR1 is DFQATT and CDR2 is SNEGSKA in the germline V gene (reference sequence). The ends were cut back, 6 bases at V and 2 bases at J, with 14 bases in the middle. This CDR3 is built from 13 residues.

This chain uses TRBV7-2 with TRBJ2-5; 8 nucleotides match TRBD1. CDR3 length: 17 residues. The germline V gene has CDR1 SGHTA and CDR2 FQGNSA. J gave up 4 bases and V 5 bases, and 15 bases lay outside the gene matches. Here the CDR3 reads CASSRPLAGTGRETQYF. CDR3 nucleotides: TGTGCCAGCAGCCGCCCCCTCGCCGGGACAGGTCGAGAGACCCAGTACTTC.

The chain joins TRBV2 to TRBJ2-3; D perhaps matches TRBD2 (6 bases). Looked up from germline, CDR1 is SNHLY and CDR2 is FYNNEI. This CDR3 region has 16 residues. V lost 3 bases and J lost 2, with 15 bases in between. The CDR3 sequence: CASSDPLAGPTDTQYF. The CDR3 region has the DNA TGTGCCAGCAGTGATCCCCTCGCGGGGCCCACAGATACGCAGTATTTT.